Listed below are T cell receptor beta chains from one sample, sequenced in a study of blood T cell repertoires in COVID-19. Method: immunoSEQ multiplex PCR; TCRdb's copy keeps in-frame clones and lacks some. The table records approximately 280,000 clones, roughly 87% of them present only once. Sequencing was performed on PBMCs or T cells enriched from blood (not recorded which). The receptors shown here come from a woman in her thirties or forties who had recovered from COVID-19. Each CDR3 is given with its conserved first and last residue. D genes are given only for firm matches. Clone size is shown for a subset of rows, as once, few, many or a class of expanded clone.

TRBJ2-7	13	.	TRBV28	.	TGTGCCATTTTAAACATTGGCTCCTACGAGCAGTACTTC	CAILNIGSYEQYF
TRBJ2-1	17	TRBD2	TRBV19	.	TGTGCCAGTAGTCCACGGACTAGCGGGAGCAAGGGCAATGAGCAGTTCTTC	CASSPRTSGSKGNEQFF
TRBJ2-3	15	TRBD2	TRBV18	.	TGTGCCAGCTCACCAAGGGAGGGGAGCACAGATACGCAGTATTTT	CASSPREGSTDTQYF
TRBJ2-6	16	TRBD2	TRBV3-1/TRBV3-2	.	TGTGCCAGCAGCCAACAGGGAGGGAGCGGGGCCAACGTCCTGACTTTC	CASSQQGGSGANVLTF
TRBJ2-1	15	TRBD2	TRBV4-1	once	TGCGCCAGCAGCCTCCTAGCGGGAGCCGACAATGAGCAGTTCTTC	CASSLLAGADNEQFF
TRBJ1-5	16	TRBD1	TRBV19	.	TGTGCCAGTAGAGTACAGGGGGCCGCTAGCAATCAGCCCCAGCATTTT	CASRVQGAASNQPQHF
TRBJ2-7	18	TRBD2	TRBV28	few	TGTGCCAGCAGTTTATCGCCCGGCCTAGGGGCGGGAGGGTACGAGCAGTACTTC	CASSLSPGLGAGGYEQYF
TRBJ2-5	16	TRBD2	TRBV18	.	TGTGCCAGCTCCCCTCCTGGTCTAGCGGGAGTTGAGACCCAGTACTTC	CASSPPGLAGVETQYF
TRBJ2-7	15	TRBD2	TRBV18	.	TGTGCCAGCTCACCGGGACTAGCGAACTCCTACGAGCAGTACTTC	CASSPGLANSYEQYF
TRBJ1-3	16	TRBD1	TRBV7-2	few	TGTGCCAGCAGCTTACGGGGGACAGGGGCTGGAAACACCATATATTTT	CASSLRGTGAGNTIYF
TRBJ1-6	14	TRBD1	TRBV3-1/TRBV3-2	.	TGTGCCAGCAGCCAGGGACAGCCGAATTCACCCCTCCACTTT	CASSQGQPNSPLHF
TRBJ1-3	15	.	TRBV19	.	TGTGCCAGTTGGTCAGGCCGCATCTCTGGAAACACCATATATTTT	CASWSGRISGNTIYF
TRBJ1-1	16	.	TRBV6-5	.	TGTGCCAGCAGTTACGTGCCAGGGGTATTGAACACTGAAGCTTTCTTT	CASSYVPGVLNTEAFF
TRBJ1-1	12	.	TRBV12-3/TRBV12-4	once	TGTGCCAGCAGTTTTTTCGGACAGAGAGCTTTCTTT	CASSFFGQRAFF
TRBJ2-1	14	.	TRBV7-2	.	TGTGCCAGCAGTTTCAGGAGGGCCGGGAATGAGCAGTTCTTC	CASSFRRAGNEQFF
TRBJ2-3	15	.	TRBV3-1/TRBV3-2	.	TGTGCCAGCAGCCAGACGAGCGGGTTCACAGATACGCAGTATTTT	CASSQTSGFTDTQYF
TRBJ1-2	14	.	TRBV28	.	TGTGCCAGCAGTCCGGGGGGCGGCTCTTATGGCTACACCTTC	CASSPGGGSYGYTF
TRBJ2-7	16	.	TRBV19	.	TGTGCCAGTAGTCCTGTGGCCCAGAGGGTGAAATCCGAGCAGTACTTC	CASSPVAQRVKSEQYF
TRBJ1-1	12	.	TRBV6-6	many	TGTGCCAGCAGGGGCGTGAGCACTGAAGCTTTCTTT	CASRGVSTEAFF
TRBJ2-7	16	.	TRBV14	.	TGTGCCAGCAGCCAAGGGCCAACCAAACCTTCCTACGAGCAGTACTTC	CASSQGPTKPSYEQYF
TRBJ2-1	14	TRBD1	TRBV11-1	.	TGTGCCAGCAGCATCGGACAGGGGAGGAATGAGCAGTTCTTC	CASSIGQGRNEQFF
TRBJ1-4	14	TRBD1	TRBV7-2	once	TGTGCCAGCAGCTTGGACAGGGGAGAAGAAAAACTGTTTTTT	CASSLDRGEEKLFF
TRBJ1-6	14	.	TRBV28	.	TGTGCCAGCAGGGGGTGGCAGGGCGGATCACCCCTCCACTTT	CASRGWQGGSPLHF
TRBJ2-2	11	.	TRBV2	.	TGTGCCAGCGCTACTACCGGGGAGCTGTTTTTT	CASATTGELFF
TRBJ2-4	15	.	TRBV18	.	TGTGCCAGCTCACCAGTACGAGACTCCAAAAACATTCAGTACTTC	CASSPVRDSKNIQYF
TRBJ2-7	17	.	TRBV6-2/TRBV6-3	.	TGTGCCAGCAGCGGCGGGGAGGTGGACATACGAGCCTACGAGCAGTACTTC	CASSGGEVDIRAYEQYF
TRBJ2-3	17	TRBD2	TRBV7-9	.	TGTGCCAGCAGCTCGGGACTAGCGGGAGGGGTTGCAGATACGCAGTATTTT	CASSSGLAGGVADTQYF
TRBJ2-1	16	.	TRBV7-6	.	TGTGCCAGCAGCCCCCGGACTGGGAGCTCCTACAATGAGCAGTTCTTC	CASSPRTGSSYNEQFF
TRBJ2-3	18	.	TRBV15	.	TGTGCCACCAGCAGAGAAAGAGTGTTTAGCGGAGCAGCAGATACGCAGTATTTT	CATSRERVFSGAADTQYF
TRBJ2-2	13	.	TRBV6-2/TRBV6-3	.	TGTGCCAGCAGTCCCGGGGTAACCGGGGAGCTGTTTTTT	CASSPGVTGELFF
TRBJ1-1	16	.	TRBV5-6	.	TGTGCCAGCAGCGTCTACAGGAAGCAAGGATACACTGAAGCTTTCTTT	CASSVYRKQGYTEAFF
TRBJ1-4	15	TRBD1	TRBV9	.	TGTGCCAGCAGCGGACAGGGGGCTCAGAATGAAAAACTGTTTTTT	CASSGQGAQNEKLFF
TRBJ2-7	17	TRBD2	TRBV27	.	TGTGCCAGCAGTTTATGGGGTGGGGGGGTGACGGCTAGGGAGCAGTACTTC	CASSLWGGGVTAREQYF
TRBJ1-5	16	.	TRBV5-4	.	TGTGCCAGCAGCTTGGGCCCTACAGGGCTCAATCAGCCCCAGCATTTT	CASSLGPTGLNQPQHF
TRBJ2-1	16	TRBD2	TRBV9	.	TGTGCCAGCAGCGTAGAAAGCGGGAGGGGATCCAATGAGCAGTTCTTC	CASSVESGRGSNEQFF
TRBJ2-1	13	.	TRBV5-1	.	TGCGCCAGCAGCTTGAGGACAGCGAATGAGCAGTTCTTC	CASSLRTANEQFF
TRBJ1-1	15	TRBD1	TRBV6-5	.	TGTGCCAGCAGTTTATCACAGGGGGGGAACACTGAAGCTTTCTTT	CASSLSQGGNTEAFF
TRBJ1-2	12	.	TRBV12-3/TRBV12-4	.	TGTGCCAGCAGTACCGGGGGGGGGAGCTACACCTTC	CASSTGGGSYTF
TRBJ2-7	14	.	TRBV7-2	.	TGTGCCAGCAGCTCTGGGACATCTGGCCCCGAGCAGTACTTC	CASSSGTSGPEQYF
TRBJ1-1	16	TRBD1	TRBV5-1	.	TGCGCCAGCAGCTTGGACCCTGAAGGGGGCGGGACTGAAGCTTTCTTT	CASSLDPEGGGTEAFF
TRBJ1-3	17	TRBD1	TRBV5-8	.	TGTGCCAGCAGCCGGGGGACAGGGGCCTTCTCTGGAAACACCATATATTTT	CASSRGTGAFSGNTIYF
TRBJ2-1	13	.	TRBV7-3	.	TGTGCCAGCAGCCCCGAGGGCTTCAATGAGCAGTTCTTC	CASSPEGFNEQFF
TRBJ1-3	13	.	TRBV11-2	.	TGTGCCAGCGGGAAGCAGGGAGGAAACACCATATATTTT	CASGKQGGNTIYF
TRBJ1-4	13	TRBD1	TRBV2	.	TGTGCCAGCAGTCCAGGGGGAGTTGAAAAACTGTTTTTT	CASSPGGVEKLFF
TRBJ2-3	13	.	TRBV14	.	TGTGCCAGCAGCCCTCTAGCCACAGATACGCAGTATTTT	CASSPLATDTQYF
TRBJ2-3	15	TRBD2	TRBV9	once	TGTGCCAGCAGCGTTAGGGAGGGCGGCACAGATACGCAGTATTTT	CASSVREGGTDTQYF
TRBJ1-5	12	.	TRBV15	.	TGTGCCACCAACCGCCGGGGGGGTTCTTATCATTTT	CATNRRGGSYHF
TRBJ1-2	14	.	TRBV7-2	.	TGTGCCAGCAGCTTAGACAAGTCTAACTATGGCTACACCTTC	CASSLDKSNYGYTF
TRBJ2-1	16	TRBD2	TRBV6-5	.	TGTGCCAGCAGTTACAATAGGGTAGCGGGAGGGAGTGAGCAGTTCTTC	CASSYNRVAGGSEQFF
TRBJ2-3	14	.	TRBV1	.	TGCACCAGCAGCCACGCTGGAGGCACAGATACGCAGTATTTT	CTSSHAGGTDTQYF
TRBJ1-4	15	.	TRBV18	.	TGTGCCAGCTCACTATATATTGCAACTAATGAAAAACTGTTTTTT	CASSLYIATNEKLFF
TRBJ2-3	14	TRBD2	TRBV29-1	.	TGCAGCGTTGATCCGGGACTAGCGGGAGATACGCAGTATTTT	CSVDPGLAGDTQYF